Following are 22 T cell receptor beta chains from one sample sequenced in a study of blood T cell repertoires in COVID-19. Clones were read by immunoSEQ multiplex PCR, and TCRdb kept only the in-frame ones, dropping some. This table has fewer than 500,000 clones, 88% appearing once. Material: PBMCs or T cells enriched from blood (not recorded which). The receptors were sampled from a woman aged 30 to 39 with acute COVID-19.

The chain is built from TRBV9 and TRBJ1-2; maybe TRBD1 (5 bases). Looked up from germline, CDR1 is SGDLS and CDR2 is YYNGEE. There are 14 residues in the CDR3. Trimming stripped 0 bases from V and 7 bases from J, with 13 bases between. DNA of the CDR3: TGTGCCAGCAGCGTAGGGGCAGGGCAGAGTGGCTACACCTTC. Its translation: CASSVGAGQSGYTF.

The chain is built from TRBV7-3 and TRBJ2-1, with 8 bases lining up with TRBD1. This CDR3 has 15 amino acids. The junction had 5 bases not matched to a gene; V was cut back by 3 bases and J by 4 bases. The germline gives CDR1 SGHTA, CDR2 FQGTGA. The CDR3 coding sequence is TGTGCCAGCAGCTTTAGACAGGGGAGTTACAATGAGCAGTTCTTC. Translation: CASSFRQGSYNEQFF. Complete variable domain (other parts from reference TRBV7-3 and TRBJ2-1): GAGVSQTPSNKVTEKGKYVELRCDPISGHTALYWYRQSLGQGPEFLIYFQGTGAADDSGLPNDRFFAVRPEGSVSTLKIQRTERGDSAVYLCASSFRQGSYNEQFFGPGTRLTVL.

CDR3 residues: CASSMAIGTEYGYTF. The CDR3 DNA sequence: TGTGCCAGTAGTATGGCCATCGGGACAGAGTATGGCTACACCTTC. The chain recombines TRBV19 with TRBJ1-2; the match to TRBD1 covers 7 bases. CDR3 length: 15 amino acids. After removal of 3 bases from V and 5 bases from J, the junction contained 9 bases not matched to a gene. Germline V lookup: CDR1 LNHDA, CDR2 SQIVND (reference sequence).

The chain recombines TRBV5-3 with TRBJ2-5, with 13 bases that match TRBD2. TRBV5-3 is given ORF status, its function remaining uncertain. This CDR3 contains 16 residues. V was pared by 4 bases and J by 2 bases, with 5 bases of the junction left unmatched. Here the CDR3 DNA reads TGTGCCAGAAGCCCCTGGGGACTAGCGGGGCAAGAGACCCAGTACTTC. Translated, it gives CARSPWGLAGQETQYF.

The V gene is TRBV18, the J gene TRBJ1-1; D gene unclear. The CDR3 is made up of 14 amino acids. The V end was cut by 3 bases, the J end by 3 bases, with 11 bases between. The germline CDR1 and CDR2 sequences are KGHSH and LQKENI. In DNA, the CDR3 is TGTGCCAGCTCACCTTTTCGGGAGGACACTGAAGCTTTCTTT. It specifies CASSPFREDTEAFF.

The CDR3 loop is CATSDPGTSGGSTDTQYF. Here the CDR3 DNA reads TGTGCCACCAGTGATCCCGGGACTAGCGGGGGGAGCACAGATACGCAGTATTTT. V usage is TRBV24-1 and J usage is TRBJ2-3; 15 bases are shared with TRBD2. Germline CDR1 and CDR2: KGHDR and SFDVKD. The V gene end was trimmed by 3 bases and the J gene end by 0 bases; junction bases not matched to a gene: 3. This CDR3 spans 18 amino acids.

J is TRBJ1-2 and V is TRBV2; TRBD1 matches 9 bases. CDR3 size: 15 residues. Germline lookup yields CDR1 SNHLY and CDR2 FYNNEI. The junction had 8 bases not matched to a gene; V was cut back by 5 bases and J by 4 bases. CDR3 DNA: TGTGCCAGCAGTCCTCCGGGACAGGGACCCTATGGCTACACCTTC. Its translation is CASSPPGQGPYGYTF.

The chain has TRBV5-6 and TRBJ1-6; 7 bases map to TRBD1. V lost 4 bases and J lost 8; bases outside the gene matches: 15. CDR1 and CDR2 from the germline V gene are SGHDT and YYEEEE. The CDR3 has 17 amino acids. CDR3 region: CASSTLRGGYMYSPLHF. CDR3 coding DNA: TGTGCCAGCAGCACACTCCGAGGGGGCTATATGTATTCACCCCTCCACTTT. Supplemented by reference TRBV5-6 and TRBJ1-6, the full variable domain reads DAGVTQSPTHLIKTRGQQVTLRCSPKSGHDTVSWYQQALGQGPQFIFQYYEEEERQRGNFPDRFSGHQFPNYSSELNVNALLLGDSALYLCASSTLRGGYMYSPLHFGNGTRLTVT.

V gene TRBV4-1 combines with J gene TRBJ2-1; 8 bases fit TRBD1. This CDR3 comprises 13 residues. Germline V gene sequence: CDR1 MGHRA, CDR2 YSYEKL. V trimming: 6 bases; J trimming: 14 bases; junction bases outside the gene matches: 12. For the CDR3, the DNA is TGCGCCAGCAGAATGACAGGGGTCGGTTATGAGTTCTTC. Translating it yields CASRMTGVGYEFF.

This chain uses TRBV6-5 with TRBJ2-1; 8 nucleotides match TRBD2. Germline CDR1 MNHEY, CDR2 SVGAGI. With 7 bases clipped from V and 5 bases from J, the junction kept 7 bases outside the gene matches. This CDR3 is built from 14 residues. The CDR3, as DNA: TGTGCCAGCATGGGGCGGGGGGCTCACAATGAGCAGTTCTTC. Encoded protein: CASMGRGAHNEQFF.

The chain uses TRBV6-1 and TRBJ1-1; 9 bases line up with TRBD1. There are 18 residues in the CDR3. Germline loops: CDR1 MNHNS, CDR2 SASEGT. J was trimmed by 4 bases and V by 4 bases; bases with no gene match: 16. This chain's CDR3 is CASSVGTGKISKSTEAFF. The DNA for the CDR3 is TGTGCCAGCAGTGTGGGGACAGGGAAAATATCGAAGTCCACTGAAGCTTTCTTT.

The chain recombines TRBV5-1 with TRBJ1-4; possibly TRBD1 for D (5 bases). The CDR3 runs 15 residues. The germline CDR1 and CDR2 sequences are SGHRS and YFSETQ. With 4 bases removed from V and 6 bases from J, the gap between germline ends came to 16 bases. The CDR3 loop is CASSRLSGGDEKLFF. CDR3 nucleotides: TGCGCCAGCAGCAGACTCTCGGGGGGAGATGAAAAACTGTTTTTT.

Written as DNA, the CDR3 is TGTGCCAGCAGGCCTGGGACAACGATGGAAGAGACCCAGTACTTC. Translation gives CASRPGTTMEETQYF. The chain recombines TRBV6-5 with TRBJ2-5, with D maybe TRBD1 (6 bases). V lost 6 bases, J lost 3 bases, and 17 bases lay in between. The germline V gene has CDR1 MNHEY and CDR2 SVGAGI. The CDR3 is made up of 15 amino acids.

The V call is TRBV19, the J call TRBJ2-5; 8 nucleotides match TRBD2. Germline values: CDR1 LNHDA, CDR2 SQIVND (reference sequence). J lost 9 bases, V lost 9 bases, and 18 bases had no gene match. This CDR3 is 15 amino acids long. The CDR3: CASQTTRAGDQAQYF. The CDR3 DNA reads TGTGCCAGCCAAACGACTCGAGCGGGGGACCAGGCCCAGTACTTC.

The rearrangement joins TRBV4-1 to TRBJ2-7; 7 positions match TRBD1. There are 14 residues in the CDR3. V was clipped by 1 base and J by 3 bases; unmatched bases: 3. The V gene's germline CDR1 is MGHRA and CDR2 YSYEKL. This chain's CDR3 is CASSQGQGVYEQYF. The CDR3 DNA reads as TGCGCCAGCAGCCAAGGTCAGGGGGTCTACGAGCAGTACTTC.

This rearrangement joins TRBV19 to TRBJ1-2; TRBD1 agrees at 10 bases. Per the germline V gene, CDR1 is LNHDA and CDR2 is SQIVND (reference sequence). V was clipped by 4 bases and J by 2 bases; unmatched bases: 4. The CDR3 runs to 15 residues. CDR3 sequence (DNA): TGTGCCAGTAGTAGAAAGGGACAGGGGAACTATGGCTACACCTTC. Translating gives CASSRKGQGNYGYTF.

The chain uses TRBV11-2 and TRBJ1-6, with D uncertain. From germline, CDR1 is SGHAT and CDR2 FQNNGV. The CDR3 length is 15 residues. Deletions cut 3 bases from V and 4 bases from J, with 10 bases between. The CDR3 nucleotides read TGTGCCAGCAGCTTTACGTCCAGTTATAATTCACCCCTCCACTTT. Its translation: CASSFTSSYNSPLHF.

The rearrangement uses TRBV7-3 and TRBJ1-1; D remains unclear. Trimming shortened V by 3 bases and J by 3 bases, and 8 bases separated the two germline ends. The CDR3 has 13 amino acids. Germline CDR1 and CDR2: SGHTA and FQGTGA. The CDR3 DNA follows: TGTGCCAGCAGCTTCTGGCGGGACACTGAAGCTTTCTTT. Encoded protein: CASSFWRDTEAFF. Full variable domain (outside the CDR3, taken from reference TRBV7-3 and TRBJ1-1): GAGVSQTPSNKVTEKGKYVELRCDPISGHTALYWYRQSLGQGPEFLIYFQGTGAADDSGLPNDRFFAVRPEGSVSTLKIQRTERGDSAVYLCASSFWRDTEAFFGQGTRLTVV.

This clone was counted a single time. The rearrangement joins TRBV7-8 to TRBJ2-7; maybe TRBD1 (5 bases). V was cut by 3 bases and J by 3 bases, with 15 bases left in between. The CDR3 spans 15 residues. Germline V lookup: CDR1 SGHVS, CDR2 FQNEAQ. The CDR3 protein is CASSLYLDSNYEQYF. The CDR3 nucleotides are TGTGCCAGCAGCTTGTATCTCGACAGCAACTACGAGCAGTACTTC.

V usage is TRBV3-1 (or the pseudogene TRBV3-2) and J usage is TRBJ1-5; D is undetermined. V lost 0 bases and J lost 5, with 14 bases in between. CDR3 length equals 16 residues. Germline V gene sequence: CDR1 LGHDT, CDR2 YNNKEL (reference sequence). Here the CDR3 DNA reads TGTGCCAGCAGCCAAGATTCCGGAGGGATCGATCAGCCCCAGCATTTT. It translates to CASSQDSGGIDQPQHF.

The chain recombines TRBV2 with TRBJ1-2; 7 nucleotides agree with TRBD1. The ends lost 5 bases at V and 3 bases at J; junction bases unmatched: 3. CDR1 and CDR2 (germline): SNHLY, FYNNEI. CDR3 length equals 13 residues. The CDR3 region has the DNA TGTGCCAGCAGTCTCGACAGGGACTATGGCTACACCTTC. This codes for CASSLDRDYGYTF.

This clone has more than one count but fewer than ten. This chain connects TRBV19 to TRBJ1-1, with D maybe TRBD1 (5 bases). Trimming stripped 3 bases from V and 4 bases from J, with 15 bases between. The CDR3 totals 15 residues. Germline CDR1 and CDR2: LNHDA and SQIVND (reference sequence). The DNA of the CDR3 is TGTGCCAGTAGTATTGGCAGGGCGAGTGGCACTGAAGCTTTCTTT. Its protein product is CASSIGRASGTEAFF.